A single T cell receptor (beta chain) is shown here with its context. CDR3 length equals 13 residues. Germline CDR1 reads SGDLS; CDR2 reads YYNGEE. V gave up 7 bases and J gave up 1 base; unmatched junction bases: 2. The data derive from a study of OX40 agonist ivuxolimab in advanced cancers. Turning to the study itself: Three patients, one with hepatocellular carcinoma and two with cutaneous melanoma, responded partially.

Produced via immunoSEQ multiplex PCR; TCRdb's table is partial and in-frame only. Of roughly 87,000 clones in the sample, about 90% were seen once. The chain has TRBV9 and TRBJ2-1; TRBD2 matches 7 bases. The TCR was taken from an adult with an advanced solid tumor such as melanoma, head and neck, liver or kidney cancer. The source material was CD4+ or CD8+ T cells sorted from blood, sampled in a trial of the OX40 agonist ivuxolimab. DNA for the CDR3: TGTGCCAGCGGCGGGAGTTCCTACAATGAGCAGTTCTTC. This sequence encodes CASGGSSYNEQFF.